This entry features one T cell receptor (beta chain) sequence. The record originates from a study of blood T cell repertoires in COVID-19. The method was immunoSEQ multiplex PCR; TCRdb's version includes in-frame clones alone and lacks a portion of them. The table shows a few hundred thousand clones, with approximately 80% occurring only once. The V end lost 1 base, the J end lost 1 base, and 16 bases lay between the germline ends. The CDR3 extends over 17 amino acids. Germline CDR1 MDHEN, CDR2 SYDVKM. The chain uses TRBV28 and TRBJ1-2; D perhaps matches TRBD1 (6 bases). The sequence came from a young man with acute COVID-19. The sequencing input was PBMCs or T cells enriched from blood (not recorded which). CDR3 loop: CASSLFGRGRGNYGYTF. CDR3 in DNA: TGTGCCAGCAGTTTATTCGGCAGGGGAAGGGGTAACTATGGCTACACCTTC.